This T cell receptor (beta chain) was obtained from a study of cytomegalovirus exposure and HLA in healthy donors. Findings and limits, study-wide: V- and J-gene trimming of TCR beta was linked (in a later analysis) to a missense DCLRE1C variant. 87-base-pair reads could not separate some V segments, including TRBV6-2 and TRBV6-3. Donor immune exposure was known only as CMV serostatus.

Primers: 60 Vbeta forward and 13 Jbeta reverse. Sequencing used immunoSEQ multiplex PCR; TCRdb keeps in-frame clones, though not all of them. The sample records fewer than 120,000 clones, about three quarters being singletons. This clone appeared a single time. Its antigen is unknown. The germline V gene has CDR1 SSHAT and CDR2 FNYEAQ (reference sequence). The V and J ends lost 1 base and 1 base respectively, with 7 bases between them. The CDR3 covers 14 residues. The genes are TRBV7-7 and TRBJ2-5, with TRBD2 as a possible D gene (5 bases). This TCR was sampled from a woman in her sixties or seventies in good health and CMV-seropositive. Sequencing was done on a sample of PBMCs. This CDR3 reads CASSLGGSQETQYF. In DNA form, the CDR3 reads TGTGCCAGCAGCTTAGGAGGGTCCCAAGAGACCCAGTACTTC.